Given below is one T cell receptor beta chain in context. Its target is not known. PCR used 60 Vbeta primers and 13 Jbeta primers. TCRdb's table, derived via immunoSEQ multiplex PCR, lists solely in-frame clones and lacks some. Among about 240,000 clones listed, about three quarters were seen once. Germline-derived CDR1 and CDR2 are SGDLS and YYNGEE. The CDR3 covers 15 residues. V was clipped by 0 bases and J by 4 bases; unmatched bases: 6. This sample stems from a study of cytomegalovirus exposure and HLA in healthy donors. Whole-study findings and limits: Rarity characterized most TCR sequences, yet some public TCRs appeared in many donors. Among TCR beta chains, those listed as cytomegalovirus-associated numbered about 160.

The sequencing sample was made of PBMCs. The clonotype originates from a boy aged 5-17 years in good health and CMV-seronegative. The chain uses TRBV9 and TRBJ2-7, with TRBD2 matching 8 bases. Written as DNA, the CDR3 is TGTGCCAGCAGCGTAGATAGCGGGGCTTTTTACGAGCAGTACTTC. Its protein is CASSVDSGAFYEQYF.